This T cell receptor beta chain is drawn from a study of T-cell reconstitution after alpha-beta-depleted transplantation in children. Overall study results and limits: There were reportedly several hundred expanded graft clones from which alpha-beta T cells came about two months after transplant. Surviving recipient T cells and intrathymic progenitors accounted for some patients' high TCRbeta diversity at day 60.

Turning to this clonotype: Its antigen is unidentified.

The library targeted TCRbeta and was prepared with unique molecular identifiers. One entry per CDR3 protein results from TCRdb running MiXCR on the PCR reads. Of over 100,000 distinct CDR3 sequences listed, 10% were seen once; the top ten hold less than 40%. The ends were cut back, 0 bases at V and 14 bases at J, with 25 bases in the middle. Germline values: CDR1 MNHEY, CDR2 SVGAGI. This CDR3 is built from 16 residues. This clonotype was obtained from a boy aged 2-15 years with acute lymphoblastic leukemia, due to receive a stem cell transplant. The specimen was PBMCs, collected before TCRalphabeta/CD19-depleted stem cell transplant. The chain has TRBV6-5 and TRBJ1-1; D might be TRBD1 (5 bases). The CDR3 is CASSYSTGSGTRGKFF. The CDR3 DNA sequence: TGTGCCAGCAGTTACTCGACCGGCTCTGGGACCCGTGGTAAATTCTTT.